Listed below are T cell receptor beta chains from one sample, sequenced in a study of T cell responses to AZD1222 COVID-19 vaccine. The table came from immunoSEQ multiplex PCR; TCRdb's copy has only in-frame clones and leaves some out. Of about 100,000 clones detected, about 89% appear once; the ten largest clones hold around 17%. The starting material was peripheral blood, obtained on day 0 of AZD1222 vaccination. The receptors were gathered from an adult in good health. CDR3s include the opening cysteine and the closing phenylalanine or tryptophan. D genes are given only for firm matches. Expanded clones are given a class, and other clones once, few, many or no size at all.

TRBJ2-1	TRBV11-2	TRBD2	.	TGTGCCAGCAGCTCTAGCGGGAGGGATGAGCAGTTCTTC	CASSSSGRDEQFF
TRBJ1-4	TRBV12-5	.	.	TGTGCTAGTGGTCTTCCGGGGGGGGCCCAAAGTGAAAAACTGTTTTTT	CASGLPGGAQSEKLFF
TRBJ1-2	TRBV7-8	TRBD1	.	TGTGCCAGCAGCTTAGAGACAGGGATAAGGGGCTACACCTTC	CASSLETGIRGYTF
TRBJ2-3	TRBV7-2	.	.	TGTGCCAGCAGCGGAGGGGGGTCTCGTCGGGATACGCAGTATTTT	CASSGGGSRRDTQYF
TRBJ1-1	TRBV2	.	.	TGTGCCAGCAGTTCCGAAGGGGACACTGAAGCTTTCTTT	CASSSEGDTEAFF
TRBJ1-1	TRBV18	.	.	TGTGCCAGCTCACCACCATTGAGGGCTGAAGCTTTCTTT	CASSPPLRAEAFF
TRBJ2-7	TRBV30	.	.	TGTGCCTGGAGTGTATCAGCCTCCTACGAGCAGTACTTC	CAWSVSASYEQYF
TRBJ1-3	TRBV5-4	.	.	TGTGCCAGCAGCCCGGACCCCGGAAACACCATATATTTT	CASSPDPGNTIYF
TRBJ2-5	TRBV12-3/TRBV12-4	.	.	TGTGCCAGCAGGTTGGGAGCAGGAGAGACCCAGTACTTC	CASRLGAGETQYF
TRBJ2-7	TRBV2	.	.	TGTGCCAGCAGACCCTCGGGGGGACAAGCTCCGGCTCGGTACTTC	CASRPSGGQAPARYF
TRBJ1-5	TRBV27	TRBD1	once	TGTGCCAGCAGTATACAGGGGTCGGTTCAGCCCCAGCATTTT	CASSIQGSVQPQHF
TRBJ2-6	TRBV5-4	TRBD1	.	TGTGCCAGCAGCCTCAGACAGGGAGACAACGTCCTGACTTTC	CASSLRQGDNVLTF
TRBJ1-2	TRBV5-1	.	.	TGCGCCAGCAGCCCCGAGGAGGGCAGAGCTAACTATGGCTACACCTTC	CASSPEEGRANYGYTF
TRBJ1-4	TRBV10-2	.	few	TGCGCCAGCTCCCCCCAGGGCTATGAAAAACTGTTTTTT	CASSPQGYEKLFF
TRBJ1-2	TRBV28	TRBD1	.	TGTGCCAGCAGTCCCGGGGACAGTCTAGGCTACACCTTC	CASSPGDSLGYTF
TRBJ1-1	TRBV19	.	.	TGTGCCAGTAGTGAAATTGCGGGTTACACTGAAGCTTTCTTT	CASSEIAGYTEAFF